The TCR beta chain under discussion was sequenced for a study of blood T cell repertoires in COVID-19. The wider study: From the United States, Italy and Spain came samples of acute and convalescent COVID-19.

The CDR3 is 15 residues long. Germline CDR1 MNHEY, CDR2 SVGAGI. Trimming shortened V by 6 bases and J by 0 bases, and 12 bases separated the two germline ends. Seattle's cohort entered during active infection and was followed longitudinally. Original methodology: Amplification with reference gene primers provided the estimates of nucleated cell counts. The protocol was immunoSEQ multiplex PCR, while the TCRdb copy is restricted to in-frame clones and leaves out a portion. V and J calls and clone size follow that table, whereas D and trimming were derived from the DNA. The top ten hold around a tenth of the sample, which has 160,000 or so clones, approximately 87% seen once.

The chain employs TRBV6-5 and TRBJ1-5, with no clear D. Material for sequencing was peripheral blood. The receptor was derived from a woman in her seventies with COVID-19, enrolled during active disease. The CDR3 region is CASRHARNSNQPQHF. The DNA for the CDR3 is TGTGCCAGCAGGCACGCCAGAAATAGCAATCAGCCCCAGCATTTT.